Detailed here is one T cell receptor beta chain. The antigen is undetermined. Some clones are missing from TCRdb's copy, which holds only in-frame ones; the method was immunoSEQ multiplex PCR. In the table there are about 27,000 clones, approximately 79% of which are singletons. The data belong to a study of a mutant IDH1 vaccine in newly diagnosed glioma. Study-wide context: Vaccines began 4-6 weeks after radiotherapy alone, or with temozolomide cycles.

Study-wide results and caveats: Pseudoprogression apparently tracked independently of changes in top peripheral T cell clonotypes.

The sample's time point: week 5, during vaccination. Every vaccine dose comprised 300 ug of mutant IDH1 20-mer peptide plus topical imiquimod. J gave up 5 bases and V 4 bases, and 2 bases lay outside the gene matches. The CDR3 consists of 14 residues. CDR1 is ENHRY, CDR2 SYGVKD, per germline. The source is a man in his forties with glioma. Some clones in this sample may be carry-over from other donors' samples. Specimen: PBMCs, collected from a glioma patient whose treatment included an IDH1 peptide vaccine. This sequence joins TRBV10-3 and TRBJ2-1; 10 bases map to TRBD2. CDR3 sequence reads: CAISAAGGHNEQFF. The CDR3 region has the DNA TGTGCCATCAGTGCAGCGGGGGGGCACAATGAGCAGTTCTTC.